This T cell receptor beta chain is from a study of shared clonotypes between healthy human individuals. Study in general: CD4 naive and CD4 memory each took three plates per donor, while CD8 naive took two and CD8 memory one.

The table came from immunoSEQ multiplex PCR; TCRdb's copy has only in-frame clones and leaves some out. The table includes about 1 million clones, around 75% detected once. Study-wide results and caveats: Read depth was anticipated to influence clonotype sharing among donors.

The V end lost 1 base, the J end lost 5 bases, and 7 bases lay between the germline ends. Germline V gives CDR1 SGHAT, CDR2 FQNNGV. The CDR3 totals 13 residues. CD4+ cells were split into CD45RA+ naive and CD45RA-negative memory subsets. Points on this clone: Its antigen is unidentified.

This chain connects TRBV11-2 to TRBJ2-3; D is unclear. The sample was memory CD4+ T cells sorted from blood. Subset here: CD45RA-negative fraction. The TCR originated in a man between 18 and 35 years old in good health. CDR3 sequence (DNA): TGTGCCAGCAGCTTAGGACTGGAAGATACGCAGTATTTT. It codes for CASSLGLEDTQYF. The full variable domain, in which reference TRBV11-2 and TRBJ2-3 provide the parts outside the CDR3, is EAGVAQSPRYKIIEKRQSVAFWCNPISGHATLYWYQQILGQGPKLLIQFQNNGVVDDSQLPKDRFSAERLKGVDSTLKIQPAKLEDSAVYLCASSLGLEDTQYFGPGTRLTVL.